This T cell receptor (beta chain) was captured by sequencing in a study of human T cells and chemical hapten exposure. TCRdb analysed the RACE reads with MiXCR anew, one entry per CDR3 protein. This table has about 380,000 distinct CDR3 sequences, 4.8% appearing once. Time point denoted: patch test 1, 2 weeks after DPC sensitization. As for treatment: therapeutic diphenylcyclopropenone sensitization with weekly scalp DPC. This CDR3 contains 14 residues. V dropped 3 bases and J dropped 5 bases, with 14 bases sitting between them. The germline V gene encodes CDR1 SGHRS and CDR2 YFSETQ. This clonotype was counted ten times or more.

Specimen: whole blood, collected in connection with sensitization to the hapten diphenylcyclopropenone (DPC). The V and J genes are TRBV5-1 and TRBJ1-1, with D unresolved. The receptor was isolated from a woman in her 50s with alopecia areata. Some clones in this sample may be carry-over from other donors' samples. The DNA of the CDR3 is TGCGCCAGCAGCTCGAGCCTTGAGGGAACTGAAGCTTTCTTT. This translates into CASSSSLEGTEAFF.